This T cell receptor (beta chain) is drawn from a study of T cells after yellow fever vaccination. Study context: The fractions with low cell numbers were processed using SMART-Seq v4 Ultra Low Input. Study-wide points: Post-booster repertoires contained most primary-vaccination clones again (approximately 97% CD4, less than 90% CD8). Repertoires obtained by FACS sorting could include abundant clonotypes that entered as contaminants from the bulk population.

A remark on this clonotype: Its antigen is not known.

This CDR3 has 11 residues. The V end was cut by 2 bases, the J end by 10 bases, with 6 bases between. Germline V gene sequence: CDR1 SGHAT, CDR2 FQNNGV. Synthesis of TCR cDNA relied on 5'RACE template switching, which attached a universal primer site and UMIs. TCRdb re-derived calls from the 5' RACE reads in MiXCR, one entry per CDR3 protein. The sample lists 250,000 to 350,000 distinct CDR3 sequences, around 4.4% occurring once. The TCR sequence derives from a man younger than 35 who received the YFV17D yellow fever vaccine. The V and J genes are TRBV11-2 and TRBJ1-5; no clear D. The sequencing used PBMCs, collected 15 days after the yellow fever booster vaccination. The CDR3 DNA sequence: TGTGCCAGCAGCTTACCGGGACCCCAGCATTTT. Amino acid sequence: CASSLPGPQHF.